This entry lists 20 T cell receptor beta chains sequenced from one sample in a study of cytomegalovirus exposure and HLA in healthy donors (dated by TCRdb to the late 2010s). Preparation of the library involved the immunoSEQ multiplex PCR assay. This immuneACCESS table, as held by TCRdb, lists in-frame sequences with V and J called but not all clones. Of the missing ones, under half trace to an unresolved V gene in checked studies; the others have no known cause. In all, the sample holds approximately 260,000 clones, and about 86% of those were seen once. The top ten constitute about 1% of the sample. Material: PBMCs. Source of these receptors: a woman aged 18-29 years in good health and CMV-seronegative.

The chain recombines TRBV7-8 with TRBJ1-2; D is undetermined. With 5 bases removed from V and 4 bases from J, the gap between germline ends came to 14 bases. The CDR3 extends over 14 amino acids. Germline V gives CDR1 SGHVS, CDR2 FQNEAQ. In nucleotides, the CDR3 is TGTGCCAGCAGCCTAGGCGGCAGCCTCTATGGCTACACCTTC. Its protein product is CASSLGGSLYGYTF.

The sample holds a few counts of this clone. One end of the junction varies from germline; a read error may be responsible. The chain is built from TRBV6-6 and TRBJ1-5; no clear D gene. The germline V gene encodes CDR1 MNHNY and CDR2 SVGAGI (reference sequence). This CDR3 is built from 16 residues. The CDR3 here is CASSHSNNFRRQPQHF. As DNA, the CDR3 is TGTGCCAGCAGTCACTCCAATAACTTCCGCCGTCAGCCCCAGCATTTT.

The chain is built from TRBV15 and TRBJ2-1, with 11 bases identical to TRBD2. The CDR3 covers 15 residues. CDR1 and CDR2 (germline): LNHNV, YYDKDF (reference sequence). V was pared by 5 bases and J by 6 bases, with 6 bases of the junction left unmatched. In nucleotides, the CDR3 is TGTGCCACCAGCGGTGGGACTAGCGGATTCAATGAGCAGTTCTTC. Translated, it gives CATSGGTSGFNEQFF.

V gene TRBV9 combines with J gene TRBJ2-2; 12 bases fit TRBD2. In germline, CDR1 is SGDLS, CDR2 YYNGEE. V shed 3 bases and J 6 bases; nucleotides not matched to a gene: 6. This CDR3 has 16 amino acids. CDR3 region: CASSARLAGAPGELFF. The DNA for the CDR3 is TGTGCCAGCAGCGCCCGACTAGCGGGAGCCCCCGGGGAGCTGTTTTTT.

The gene calls are TRBV7-3 and TRBJ2-3; TRBD2 is a possible D gene (6 bases). Per the germline V gene, CDR1 is SGHTA and CDR2 is FQGTGA. The V gene lost 10 bases and the J gene lost 4 bases, with 15 bases spanning the gap. The CDR3 has 13 residues. Written as DNA, the CDR3 is TGTGCCACCGGGCTAGCGTCGGCAGATACGCAGTATTTT. Translation: CATGLASADTQYF.

The genes are TRBV2 and TRBJ1-2, with 10 bases fitting TRBD1. J lost 10 bases, V lost 2 bases, and 7 bases had no gene match. In germline, CDR1 is SNHLY, CDR2 FYNNEI. The CDR3 length is 14 residues. CDR3 sequence: CASSERDRGLYYTF. The CDR3, as DNA: TGTGCCAGCAGTGAAAGGGACAGGGGACTCTACTACACCTTC.

The chain uses TRBV27 and TRBJ2-4, with D possibly being TRBD2 (6 bases). V was pared by 4 bases and J by 5 bases, with 9 bases between. The CDR3 contains 13 residues. CDR1 is MNHEY and CDR2 is SMNVEV in the germline V gene (reference sequence). The CDR3 is CASSSGLQNIQYF. The CDR3 nucleotides read TGTGCCAGCAGTTCGGGACTGCAAAACATTCAGTACTTC.

This sequence joins TRBV29-1 and TRBJ1-5; 8 nucleotides agree with TRBD1. CDR3 length: 15 amino acids. With V trimmed by 6 bases and J by 3 bases, 10 bases remained unmatched. Per the germline V gene, CDR1 is SQVTM and CDR2 is ANQGSEA. The CDR3 region has the DNA TGCAGCGTGGCCCAGGGGGCGAGCTCCAATCAGCCCCAGCATTTT. Amino acid sequence: CSVAQGASSNQPQHF.

V usage is TRBV30 and J usage is TRBJ1-5; 9 bases match TRBD1. V gave up 2 bases and J gave up 6 bases; unmatched junction bases: 2. The germline CDR1 and CDR2 sequences are GTSNPN and SVGIG (reference sequence). The CDR3 spans 13 residues. CDR3 loop: CAWSPTGGQPQHF. The DNA of the CDR3 is TGTGCCTGGAGTCCGACAGGGGGTCAGCCCCAGCATTTT. The full variable domain, its missing parts supplied by reference TRBV30 and TRBJ1-5, is SQTIHQWPATLVQPVGSPLSLECTVEGTSNPNLYWYRQAAGRGLQLLFYSVGIGQISSEVPQNLSASRPQDRQFILSSKKLLLSDSGFYLCAWSPTGGQPQHFGDGTRLSIL.

The V call is TRBV25-1, the J call TRBJ2-7, with 8 bases lining up with TRBD2. CDR3 length equals 13 residues. V lost 5 bases and J lost 6; bases outside the gene matches: 6. Germline CDR1 is MGHDK and CDR2 is SYGVNS. The CDR3 protein is CASSLAGGSEQYF. DNA of the CDR3: TGTGCCAGCAGTCTTGCGGGAGGTTCCGAGCAGTACTTC.

V and J are TRBV7-7 and TRBJ2-2; the D gene is possibly TRBD2 (6 bases). The CDR3 consists of 15 residues. V lost 5 bases to trimming and J lost 0 bases, with 10 bases between them. CDR1 and CDR2 from the germline V gene are SSHAT and FNYEAQ (reference sequence). DNA of the CDR3: TGTGCCAGCAGCCCGAGCGGGCCGAACACCGGGGAGCTGTTTTTT. Amino acid sequence: CASSPSGPNTGELFF.

The chain couples TRBV27 to TRBJ2-1; D is possibly TRBD1 (6 bases). Germline V gene lookup returns CDR1 MNHEY and CDR2 SMNVEV (reference sequence). V was cut by 3 bases and J by 7 bases, with 10 bases left in between. The CDR3 has 13 amino acids. CDR3 nucleotides: TGTGCCAGCAGTTTGGGCACAGGGAATGAGCAGTTCTTC. Translation: CASSLGTGNEQFF.

The chain is built from TRBV28 and TRBJ2-6; D possibly corresponds to TRBD2 (5 bases). Between the trimmed V and J ends, which lost 6 bases and 0 bases, there was a span of 9 bases. This CDR3 has 15 amino acids. Per germline, CDR1 MDHEN and CDR2 SYDVKM. The DNA of the CDR3 is TGTGCCAGCAGACTAGGGTTCTCTGGGGCCAACGTCCTGACTTTC. Translated: CASRLGFSGANVLTF.

The rearrangement links TRBV7-2 to TRBJ1-2; D is unclear. CDR3 length: 14 amino acids. The germline gives CDR1 SGHTA, CDR2 FQGNSA. Trimming left V 2 bases short and J 0 bases short, with 7 bases between. CDR3 in DNA: TGTGCCAGCAGCTTAATCGGAGCTAACTATGGCTACACCTTC. It is translated as CASSLIGANYGYTF.

This CDR3 is CASSLAGTGRILLHF. The CDR3 DNA follows: TGTGCCAGCAGCTTGGCCGGGACAGGGAGGATTCTCCTCCACTTT. The chain combines TRBV5-6 with TRBJ1-6; 9 nucleotides line up with TRBD1. V was pared by 0 bases and J by 15 bases, with 10 bases of the junction left unmatched. The length of the CDR3 is 15 residues. The germline gives CDR1 SGHDT, CDR2 YYEEEE.

The chain uses TRBV27 and TRBJ1-5, with TRBD1 as a possible D gene (6 bases). The CDR3 loop spans 16 amino acids. Deletions cut 5 bases from V and 2 bases from J, with 16 bases between. The germline gives CDR1 MNHEY, CDR2 SMNVEV (reference sequence). CDR3 residues: CASSALNRDRNQPQHF. The CDR3 DNA follows: TGTGCCAGCAGTGCCCTTAACAGGGATCGCAATCAGCCCCAGCATTTT.

This clone was seen just once. This rearrangement joins TRBV9 to TRBJ2-1, with TRBD1 identical over 7 bases. Germline values: CDR1 SGDLS, CDR2 YYNGEE. The CDR3 loop spans 16 amino acids. J gave up 4 bases and V 4 bases, and 11 bases lay outside the gene matches. CDR3 nucleotides: TGTGCCAGCAGCTTTGACTCGGGACAGTGGTACAATGAGCAGTTCTTC. Its translation: CASSFDSGQWYNEQFF.

The chain uses TRBV28 and TRBJ1-2; TRBD1 matches 9 bases. This CDR3 is built from 14 residues. After removal of 7 bases from V and 8 bases from J, the junction contained 11 bases not matched to a gene. Germline loops: CDR1 MDHEN, CDR2 SYDVKM. The CDR3 nucleotides are TGTGCCAGCACCTACCTAACAGGGGGCTCGGGCTACACCTTC. This codes for CASTYLTGGSGYTF.

This CDR3 is CASSYNAKGVYGYTF. The CDR3 coding sequence is TGTGCCAGCAGTTACAATGCGAAGGGGGTCTATGGCTACACCTTC. The chain links TRBV6-6 to TRBJ1-2; D possibly corresponds to TRBD1 (6 bases). The germline gives CDR1 MNHNY, CDR2 SVGAGI (reference sequence). Trimming shortened V by 2 bases and J by 4 bases, and 14 bases separated the two germline ends. This CDR3 is built from 15 residues.

In nucleotides, the CDR3 is TGTGCCAGCTCACTCACTAGCGGGAGTTCCTACAATGAGCAGTTCTTC. Translating gives CASSLTSGSSYNEQFF. The J gene is TRBJ2-1, the V gene TRBV18; 11 nucleotides align to TRBD2. CDR1 and CDR2 from the germline V gene are KGHSH and LQKENI. J lost 1 base, V lost 4 bases, and 3 bases had no gene match. The CDR3 sequence is 16 residues long.